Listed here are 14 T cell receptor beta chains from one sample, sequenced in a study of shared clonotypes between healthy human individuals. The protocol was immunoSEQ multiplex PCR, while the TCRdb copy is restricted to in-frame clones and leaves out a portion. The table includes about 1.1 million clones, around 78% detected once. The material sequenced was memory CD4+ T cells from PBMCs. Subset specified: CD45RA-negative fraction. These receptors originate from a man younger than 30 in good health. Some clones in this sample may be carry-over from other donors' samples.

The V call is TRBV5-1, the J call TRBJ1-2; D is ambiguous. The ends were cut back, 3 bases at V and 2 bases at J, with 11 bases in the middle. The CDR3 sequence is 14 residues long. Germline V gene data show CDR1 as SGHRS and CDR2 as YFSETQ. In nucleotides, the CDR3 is TGCGCCAGCAGCTACTTCGGCGGGAACTATGGCTACACCTTC. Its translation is CASSYFGGNYGYTF.

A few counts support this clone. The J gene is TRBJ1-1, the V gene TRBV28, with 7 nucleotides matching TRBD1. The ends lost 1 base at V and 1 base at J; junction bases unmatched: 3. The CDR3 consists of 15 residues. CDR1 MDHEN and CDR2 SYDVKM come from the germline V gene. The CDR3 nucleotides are TGTGCCAGCAGTTTATTTGGGACAGAGAACACTGAAGCTTTCTTT. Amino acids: CASSLFGTENTEAFF.

CDR3 DNA sequence: TGCGCCAGCAGCTTTGACAGGCCGGGGGTTGGCTACACCTTC. It yields the protein CASSFDRPGVGYTF. V is TRBV5-1 and J is TRBJ1-2; tentative D call: TRBD1 (6 bases). Trimming took 2 bases from V and 7 from J, leaving 15 bases between them. This CDR3 contains 14 residues. Germline-derived CDR1 and CDR2 are SGHRS and YFSETQ.

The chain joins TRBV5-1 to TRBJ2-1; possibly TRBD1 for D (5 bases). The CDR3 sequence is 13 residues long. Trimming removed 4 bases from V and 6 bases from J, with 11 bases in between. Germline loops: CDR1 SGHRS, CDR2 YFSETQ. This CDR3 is CASSRGNRNEQFF. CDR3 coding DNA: TGCGCCAGCAGCAGGGGAAATCGCAATGAGCAGTTCTTC.

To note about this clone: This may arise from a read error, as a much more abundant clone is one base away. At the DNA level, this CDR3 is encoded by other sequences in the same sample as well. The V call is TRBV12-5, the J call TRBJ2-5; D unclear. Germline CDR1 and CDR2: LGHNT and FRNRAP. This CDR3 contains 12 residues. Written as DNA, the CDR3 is TGTGCTAGTGGCTTGGACCAAGAGACCCAGTACTTC. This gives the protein CASGLDQETQYF.

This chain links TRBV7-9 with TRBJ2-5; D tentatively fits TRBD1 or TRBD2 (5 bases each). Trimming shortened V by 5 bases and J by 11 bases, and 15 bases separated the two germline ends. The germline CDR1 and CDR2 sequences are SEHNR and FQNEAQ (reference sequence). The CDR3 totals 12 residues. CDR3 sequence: CASSGTDGEQYF. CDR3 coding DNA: TGTGCCAGCAGCGGGACGGACGGAGAGCAGTACTTC.

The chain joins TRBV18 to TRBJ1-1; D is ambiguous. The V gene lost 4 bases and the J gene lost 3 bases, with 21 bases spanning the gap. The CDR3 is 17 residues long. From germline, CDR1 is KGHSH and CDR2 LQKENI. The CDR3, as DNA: TGTGCCAGCTCACGAACACCGGGAGCCAATGGCGACACTGAAGCTTTCTTT. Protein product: CASSRTPGANGDTEAFF.

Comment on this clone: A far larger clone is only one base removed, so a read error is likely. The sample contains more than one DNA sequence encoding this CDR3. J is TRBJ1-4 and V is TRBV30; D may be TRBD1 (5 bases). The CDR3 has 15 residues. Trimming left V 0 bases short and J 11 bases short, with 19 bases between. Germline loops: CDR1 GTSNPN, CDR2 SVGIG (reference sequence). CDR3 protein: CAWSVLRARGEKLFF. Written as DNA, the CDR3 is TGTGCCTGGAGTGTACTCAGGGCGAGGGGCGAGAAACTGTTTTTT.

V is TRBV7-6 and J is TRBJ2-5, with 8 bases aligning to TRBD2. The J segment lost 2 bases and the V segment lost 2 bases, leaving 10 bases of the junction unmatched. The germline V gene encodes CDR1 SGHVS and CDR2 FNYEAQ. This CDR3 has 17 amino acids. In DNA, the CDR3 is TGTGCCAGCAGCTTAAGTTTGAGCGGGAGAGAACAAGAGACCCAGTACTTC. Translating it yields CASSLSLSGREQETQYF. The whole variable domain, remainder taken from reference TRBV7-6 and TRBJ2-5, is GAGVSQSPRYKVTKRGQDVALRCDPISGHVSLYWYRQALGQGPEFLTYFNYEAQQDKSGLPNDRFSAERPEGSISTLTIQRTEQRDSAMYRCASSLSLSGREQETQYFGPGTRLLVL.

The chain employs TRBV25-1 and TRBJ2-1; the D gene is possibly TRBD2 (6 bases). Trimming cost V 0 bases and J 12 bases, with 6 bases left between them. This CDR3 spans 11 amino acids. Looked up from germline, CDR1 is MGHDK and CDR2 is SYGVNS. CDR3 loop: CASSEYGGQFF. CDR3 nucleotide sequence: TGTGCCAGCAGTGAATACGGGGGGCAGTTCTTC.

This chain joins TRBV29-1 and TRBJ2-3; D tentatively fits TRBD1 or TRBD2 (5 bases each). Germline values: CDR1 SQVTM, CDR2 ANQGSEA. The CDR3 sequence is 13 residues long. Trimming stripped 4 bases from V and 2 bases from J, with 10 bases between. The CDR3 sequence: CSVGRDPTDTQYF. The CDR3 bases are TGCAGCGTTGGTAGGGACCCCACAGATACGCAGTATTTT.

CDR3 loop: CASSYGQGHTGELFF. The CDR3 bases are TGTGCCAGCAGCTACGGACAGGGGCACACCGGGGAGCTGTTTTTT. The rearrangement uses TRBV7-9 and TRBJ2-2; 9 bases align to TRBD1. Germline V gene lookup returns CDR1 SEHNR and CDR2 FQNEAQ (reference sequence). CDR3 length: 15 amino acids. The V and J ends lost 4 bases and 3 bases, in that order; junction bases with no gene match: 3.

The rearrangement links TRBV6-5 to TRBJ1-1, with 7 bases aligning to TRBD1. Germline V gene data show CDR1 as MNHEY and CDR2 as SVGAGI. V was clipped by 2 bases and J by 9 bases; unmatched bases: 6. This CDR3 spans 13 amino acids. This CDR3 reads CASSYPSTGQAFF. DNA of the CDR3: TGTGCCAGCAGTTACCCGTCGACAGGGCAAGCTTTCTTT.

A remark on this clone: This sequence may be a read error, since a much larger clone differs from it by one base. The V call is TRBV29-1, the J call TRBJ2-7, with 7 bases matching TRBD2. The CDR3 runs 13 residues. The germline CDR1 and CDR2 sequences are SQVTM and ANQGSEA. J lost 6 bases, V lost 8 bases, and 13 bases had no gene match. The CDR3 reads CSTLRTCGSEQYF. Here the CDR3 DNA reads TGCAGCACCCTGAGGACTTGCGGGAGCGAGCAGTACTTC.